This is a list of T cell receptor beta chains from one sample in a study of technical replicates of blood from a handful of donors. Libraries were prepared by immunoSEQ multiplex PCR; TCRdb keeps only in-frame clonotypes and omits some of them. The sample holds roughly 70,000 clones, approximately 90% seen once. Sequencing input: PBMCs. These receptors came from a human donor in good health. Some clones in this sample may be carry-over from other donors' samples. The CDR3 runs from the conserved cysteine through the conserved F or W. A D gene is named only where the DNA matches it firmly. Clone size is not always given. Where it is, it says once, few, many or a class for expanded clones.

TRBV5-4	-	TRBJ2-7	TRBD2	15	CASSLAGVVSYEQYF	TGTGCCAGCAGCTTAGCGGGAGTAGTGTCCTACGAGCAGTACTTC
TRBV10-1	-	TRBJ2-4	TRBD1	13	CASSEQGWAIQYF	TGCGCCAGCAGTGAACAGGGGTGGGCCATTCAGTACTTC
TRBV6-5	-	TRBJ2-3	TRBD2	14	CASSISGAEDTQYF	TGTGCCAGCAGTATCAGCGGGGCGGAAGATACGCAGTATTTT
TRBV9	-	TRBJ2-7	-	13	CASSQGGGYEQYF	TGTGCCAGCAGCCAGGGAGGGGGCTACGAGCAGTACTTC
TRBV7-3	-	TRBJ2-1	-	16	CASSLLGSSSYNEQFF	TGTGCCAGCAGCTTACTTGGATCTAGCTCCTACAATGAGCAGTTCTTC
TRBV7-7	-	TRBJ2-7	TRBD2	14	CASSSSGGTSEQYF	TGTGCCAGCAGCTCGAGCGGGGGTACAAGTGAGCAGTACTTC
TRBV19	-	TRBJ1-5	-	16	CASRPPAEETNQPQHF	TGTGCCAGTAGACCCCCGGCGGAGGAGACCAATCAGCCCCAGCATTTT
TRBV2	-	TRBJ2-7	-	15	CASSPRGISSYEQYF	TGTGCCAGCTCACCCCGGGGAATCAGCTCCTACGAGCAGTACTTC
TRBV5-1	-	TRBJ2-7	TRBD2	15	CASSLTSGSFYEQYF	TGCGCCAGCAGCCTGACTAGCGGGAGTTTCTACGAGCAGTACTTC
TRBV9	-	TRBJ2-7	-	14	CASSLTQGGYEQYF	TGTGCCAGCAGCTTAACACAGGGTGGCTACGAGCAGTACTTC
TRBV5-4	-	TRBJ1-4	TRBD1	15	CASSPGTGAIEKLFF	TGTGCCAGCAGCCCCGGGACAGGGGCAATTGAAAAACTGTTTTTT
TRBV6-6	-	TRBJ2-5	TRBD1	12	CASSSGGETQYF	TGTGCCAGCAGTTCAGGGGGAGAGACCCAGTACTTC
TRBV7-6	-	TRBJ2-1	-	17	CASSLGSSDPFQNEQFF	TGTGCCAGCAGCTTAGGGTCTAGCGATCCATTCCAGAATGAGCAGTTCTTC
TRBV6-5	once	TRBJ2-7	-	15	CASSYSGGRSYEQYF	TGTGCCAGCAGTTACTCGGGCGGGCGCTCTTACGAGCAGTACTTC
TRBV30	-	TRBJ1-2	-	12	CAWNWGGGGYTF	TGTGCCTGGAACTGGGGGGGAGGTGGCTACACCTTC
TRBV5-1	-	TRBJ2-1	TRBD1	14	CASSLGGQGVEQFF	TGCGCCAGCAGCTTGGGAGGACAGGGTGTTGAGCAGTTCTTC
TRBV27	-	TRBJ1-4	-	15	CASSPSGSRNEKLFF	TGTGCCAGCAGTCCCTCGGGGAGCCGTAATGAAAAACTGTTTTTT
TRBV4-3	-	TRBJ1-3	-	13	CASSQGAGNTIYF	TGCGCCAGCAGCCAAGGTGCGGGAAACACCATATATTTT
TRBV7-9	many	TRBJ2-2	TRBD2	17	CASRPGTSGINTGELFF	TGTGCCAGCAGACCCGGGACTAGCGGGATCAACACCGGGGAGCTGTTTTTT
TRBV7-3	-	TRBJ2-4	TRBD2	14	CASSTGTSGNIQYF	TGTGCCAGCAGCACCGGGACTAGCGGAAACATTCAGTACTTC
TRBV30	-	TRBJ1-2	-	11	CAWSRLYGYTF	TGTGCCTGGAGCCGACTCTATGGCTACACCTTC
TRBV4-1	-	TRBJ1-5	-	14	CASSPQRRGQPQHF	TGCGCCAGCAGCCCTCAACGACGCGGTCAGCCCCAGCATTTT
TRBV19	-	TRBJ2-7	TRBD2	15	CASSISSRTSHEQYF	TGTGCCAGTAGTATATCCTCCAGGACTAGTCACGAGCAGTACTTC
TRBV20-1	-	TRBJ2-7	-	11	CSASTGYEQYF	TGCAGTGCTTCTACAGGGTACGAGCAGTACTTC
TRBV25-1	-	TRBJ1-2	-	15	CASSDGGGPNYGYTF	TGTGCCAGCAGTGATGGCGGGGGGCCCAACTATGGCTACACCTTC
TRBV30	-	TRBJ2-5	TRBD2	16	CAWRPGLAGGRETQYF	TGTGCCTGGAGGCCGGGACTAGCGGGAGGACGGGAGACCCAGTACTTC
TRBV7-9	once	TRBJ1-5	-	14	CASSLAGRADPQHF	TGTGCCAGCAGCTTAGCGGGCAGGGCCGACCCCCAGCATTTT
TRBV19	-	TRBJ1-4	TRBD1	15	CASSIRTGLNEKLFF	TGTGCCAGTAGTATACGGACAGGCTTAAATGAAAAACTGTTTTTT
TRBV15	-	TRBJ2-3	-	13	CATSRDPGDTQYF	TGTGCCACCAGCAGAGATCCGGGAGATACGCAGTATTTT
TRBV6-5	-	TRBJ2-5	-	12	CASNGSQGTQYF	TGTGCCAGCAATGGATCCCAGGGGACCCAGTACTTC
TRBV6-1	-	TRBJ1-1	-	14	CASSEARATQAAFF	TGTGCCAGCAGTGAAGCGCGTGCCACTCAGGCAGCTTTCTTT
TRBV18	-	TRBJ1-5	-	16	CASSPREGQGNQPQHF	TGTGCCAGCTCACCACGGGAGGGTCAGGGCAATCAGCCCCAGCATTTT
TRBV5-6	-	TRBJ1-1	-	12	CASSGTRTEAFF	TGTGCCAGCAGCGGTACACGCACTGAAGCTTTCTTT
TRBV6-1	-	TRBJ1-4	-	14	CASRTGTVSEKLFF	TGTGCCAGCAGAACAGGGACGGTCAGCGAAAAACTGTTTTTT
TRBV10-3	-	TRBJ1-6	-	14	CATKPGSYNSPLHF	TGTGCCACCAAGCCAGGCTCCTATAATTCACCCCTCCACTTT
TRBV19	-	TRBJ2-7	-	15	CASSITTERYYEQYF	TGTGCCAGTAGTATTACGACGGAGCGGTACTACGAGCAGTACTTC
TRBV11-3	-	TRBJ2-5	-	15	CASSMNGGDAQTQYF	TGTGCCAGCAGCATGAACGGAGGGGACGCCCAGACCCAGTACTTC
TRBV2	-	TRBJ2-5	TRBD2	15	CASSEEAGGLETQYF	TGTGCCAGCAGTGAAGAAGCGGGGGGGTTGGAGACCCAGTACTTC
TRBV5-6	-	TRBJ2-3	-	14	CASSLERPRATQYF	TGTGCCAGCAGCTTGGAACGGCCGAGGGCTACGCAGTATTTT
TRBV4-3	-	TRBJ1-6	TRBD1	15	CASSQDSDRASPLHF	TGCGCCAGCAGCCAAGATAGTGACAGGGCTTCACCCCTCCACTTT
TRBV7-8	-	TRBJ1-2	TRBD1	14	CASSFPDRDHGYTF	TGTGCCAGCAGCTTTCCGGACAGGGATCATGGCTACACCTTC
TRBV4-2	-	TRBJ2-1	TRBD2	16	CASSLDGGSSYNEQFF	TGTGCCAGCAGCTTGGACGGGGGGAGCTCCTACAATGAGCAGTTCTTC
TRBV5-1	-	TRBJ1-3	-	14	CASSQQGTGNTIYF	TGCGCCAGCAGCCAACAGGGAACTGGAAACACCATATATTTT
TRBV27	once	TRBJ2-5	TRBD2	14	CASSHSGSEETQYF	TGTGCCAGCAGTCATAGCGGGAGTGAAGAGACCCAGTACTTC